This T cell receptor (beta chain) was observed in a study of blood T cells in healthy people across ages. With 7 bases clipped from V and 8 bases from J, the junction kept 12 bases outside the gene matches. CDR1 and CDR2 (germline): DFQATT, SNEGSKA (reference sequence). The CDR3 is 14 amino acids. Study-level results: Underestimates were what the diversity estimates from one million T cells were considered to be.

The use of a sample-barcoded 5' primer and a J-beta primer mix characterized a second PCR of roughly 7 to 11 cycles. With 12 random nucleotides, a template-switch adaptor tagged each individual cDNA molecule. TCRdb re-called the 5' RACE reads with MiXCR, one entry per CDR3 protein. The sample has around 1.5 million distinct CDR3 sequences, approximately 59% seen once. The total RNA that was extracted per sample amounted to at least 5 micrograms. About this clonotype itself: Its specificity is not known.

The sequencing sample was made of blood. The sequence was obtained from a man between 18 and 29 years old in good health. The chain recombines TRBV20-1 with TRBJ2-1; the match to TRBD1 covers 9 bases. The CDR3 DNA follows: TGCAGTGTCTCAGACAGGGGGATGTACGATGAGCAGTTCTTC. It codes for CSVSDRGMYDEQFF.